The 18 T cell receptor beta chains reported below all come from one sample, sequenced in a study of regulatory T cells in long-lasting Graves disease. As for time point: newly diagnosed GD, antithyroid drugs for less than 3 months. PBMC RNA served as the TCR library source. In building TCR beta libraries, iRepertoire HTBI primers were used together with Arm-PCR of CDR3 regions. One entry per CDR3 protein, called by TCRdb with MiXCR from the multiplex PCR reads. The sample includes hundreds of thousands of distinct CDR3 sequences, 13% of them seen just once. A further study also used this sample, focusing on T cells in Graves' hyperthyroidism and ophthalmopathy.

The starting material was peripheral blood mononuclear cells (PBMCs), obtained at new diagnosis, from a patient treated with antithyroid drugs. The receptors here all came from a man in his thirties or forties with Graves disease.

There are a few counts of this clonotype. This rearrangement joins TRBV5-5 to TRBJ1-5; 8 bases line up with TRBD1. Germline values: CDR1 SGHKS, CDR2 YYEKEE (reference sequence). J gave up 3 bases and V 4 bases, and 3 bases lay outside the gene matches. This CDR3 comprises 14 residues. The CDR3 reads CASSRTGNNQPQHF. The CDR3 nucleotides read TGTGCCAGCAGCCGGACAGGGAACAATCAGCCCCAGCATTTT.

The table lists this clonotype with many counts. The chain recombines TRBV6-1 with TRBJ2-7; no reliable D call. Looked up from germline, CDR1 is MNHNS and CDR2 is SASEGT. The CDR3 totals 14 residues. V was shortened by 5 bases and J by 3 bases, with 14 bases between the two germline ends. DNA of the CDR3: TGTGCCAGCAGTCTGCTCGACCAATACTACGAGCAGTACTTC. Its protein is CASSLLDQYYEQYF.

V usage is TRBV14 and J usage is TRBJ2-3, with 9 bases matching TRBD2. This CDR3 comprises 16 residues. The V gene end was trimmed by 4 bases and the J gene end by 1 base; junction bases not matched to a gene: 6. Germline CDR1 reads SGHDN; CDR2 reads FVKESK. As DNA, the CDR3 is TGTGCCAGCAGCCCTACGACTAGCGGCCGCACAGATACGCAGTATTTT. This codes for CASSPTTSGRTDTQYF.

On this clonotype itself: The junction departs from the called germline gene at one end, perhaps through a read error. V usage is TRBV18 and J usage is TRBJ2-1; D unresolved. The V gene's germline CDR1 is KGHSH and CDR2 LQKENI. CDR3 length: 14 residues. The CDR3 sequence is CASSPIISYNELFF. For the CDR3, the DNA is TGTGCCAGCTCACCAATTATCTCCTACAATGAGCTGTTCTTC.

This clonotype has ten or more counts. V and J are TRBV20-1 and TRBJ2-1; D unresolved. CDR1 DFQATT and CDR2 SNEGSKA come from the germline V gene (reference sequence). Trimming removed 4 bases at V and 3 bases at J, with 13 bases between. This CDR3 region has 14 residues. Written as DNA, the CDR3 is TGCAGTGCTACCAGGAGTGGCTTCTACAATGAGCAGTTCTTC. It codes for CSATRSGFYNEQFF.

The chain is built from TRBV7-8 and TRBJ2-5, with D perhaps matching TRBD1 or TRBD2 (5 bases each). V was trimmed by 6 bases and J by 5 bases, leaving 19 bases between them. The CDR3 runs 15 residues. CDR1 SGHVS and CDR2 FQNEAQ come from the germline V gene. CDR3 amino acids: CASSLQGRSRETQYF. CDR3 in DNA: TGTGCCAGCAGTTTGCAGGGACGGAGTAGGGAGACCCAGTACTTC.

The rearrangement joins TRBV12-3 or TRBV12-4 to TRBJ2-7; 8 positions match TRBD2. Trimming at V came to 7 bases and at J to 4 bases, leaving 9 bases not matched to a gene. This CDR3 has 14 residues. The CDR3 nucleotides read TGTGCCAGCAATCCAGTCGGGGGGGCATACGAGCAGTACTTC. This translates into CASNPVGGAYEQYF.

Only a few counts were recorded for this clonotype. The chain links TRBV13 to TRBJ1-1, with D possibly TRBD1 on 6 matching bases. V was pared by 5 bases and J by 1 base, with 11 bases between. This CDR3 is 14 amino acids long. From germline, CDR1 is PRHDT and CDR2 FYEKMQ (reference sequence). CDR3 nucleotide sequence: TGTGCCAGCAGCGCGGACAGATCGAACACTGAAGCTTTCTTT. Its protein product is CASSADRSNTEAFF.

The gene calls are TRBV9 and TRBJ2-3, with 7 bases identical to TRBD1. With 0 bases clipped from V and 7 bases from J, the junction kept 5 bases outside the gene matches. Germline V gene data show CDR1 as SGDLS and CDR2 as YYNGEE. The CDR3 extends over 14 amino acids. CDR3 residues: CASSVGDRVNTQYF. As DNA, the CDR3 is TGTGCCAGCAGCGTAGGAGACAGGGTAAATACGCAGTATTTT.

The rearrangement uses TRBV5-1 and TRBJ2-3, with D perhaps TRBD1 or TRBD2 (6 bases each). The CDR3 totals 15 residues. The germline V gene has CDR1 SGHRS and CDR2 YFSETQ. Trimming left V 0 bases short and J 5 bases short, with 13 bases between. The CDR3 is CASSLGGRGGDTQYF. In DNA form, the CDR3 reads TGCGCCAGCAGCTTGGGTGGCAGGGGAGGAGATACGCAGTATTTT.

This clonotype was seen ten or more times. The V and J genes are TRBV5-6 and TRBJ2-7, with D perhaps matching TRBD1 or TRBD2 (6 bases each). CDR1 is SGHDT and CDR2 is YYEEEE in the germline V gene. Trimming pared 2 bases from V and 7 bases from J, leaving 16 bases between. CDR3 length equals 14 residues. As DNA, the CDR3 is TGTGCCAGCAGCTTAGGGGGGACCGCACGGGAGCAGTACTTC. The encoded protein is CASSLGGTAREQYF.

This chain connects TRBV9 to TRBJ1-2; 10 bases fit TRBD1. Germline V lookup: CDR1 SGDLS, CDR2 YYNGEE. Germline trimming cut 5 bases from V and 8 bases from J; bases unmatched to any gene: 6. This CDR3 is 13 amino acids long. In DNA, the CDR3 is TGTGCCAGCAGGGGGACAGGGGAAAGGGGCTACACCTTC. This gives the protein CASRGTGERGYTF.

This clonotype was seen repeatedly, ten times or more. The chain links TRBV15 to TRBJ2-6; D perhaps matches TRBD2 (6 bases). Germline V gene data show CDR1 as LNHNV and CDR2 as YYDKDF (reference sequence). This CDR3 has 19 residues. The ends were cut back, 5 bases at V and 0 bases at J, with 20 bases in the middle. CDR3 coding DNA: TGTGCCACCAGCGGTACTCCGGGACGGGGGAGCTCTGGGGCCAACGTCCTGACTTTC. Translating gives CATSGTPGRGSSGANVLTF.

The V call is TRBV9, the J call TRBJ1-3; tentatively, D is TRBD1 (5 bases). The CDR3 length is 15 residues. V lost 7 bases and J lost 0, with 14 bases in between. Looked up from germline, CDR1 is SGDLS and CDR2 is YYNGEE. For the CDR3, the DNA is TGTGCCAGCGGCGGGGGGGGATACTCTGGAAACACCATATATTTT. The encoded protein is CASGGGGYSGNTIYF.

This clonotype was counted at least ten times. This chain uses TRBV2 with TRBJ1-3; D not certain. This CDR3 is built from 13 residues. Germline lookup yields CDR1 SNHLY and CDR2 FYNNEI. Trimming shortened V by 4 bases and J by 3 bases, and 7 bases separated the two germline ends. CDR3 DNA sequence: TGTGCCAGCAGTGTCGCGGATGGAAACACCATATATTTT. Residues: CASSVADGNTIYF.

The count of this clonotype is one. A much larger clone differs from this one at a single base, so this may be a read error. The CDR3 reads CASLDTGYNEQLF. The CDR3 coding sequence is TGCGCCAGCTTGGACACGGGTTACAATGAGCAGCTCTTC. The chain is built from TRBV5-1 and TRBJ2-1; maybe TRBD1 (5 bases). The CDR3 totals 13 residues. Per the germline V gene, CDR1 is SGHRS and CDR2 is YFSETQ.

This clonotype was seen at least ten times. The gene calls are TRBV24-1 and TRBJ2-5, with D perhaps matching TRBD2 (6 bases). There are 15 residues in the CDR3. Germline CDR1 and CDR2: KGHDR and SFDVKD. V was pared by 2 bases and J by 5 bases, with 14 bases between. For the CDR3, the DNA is TGTGCCACCAGTGATTACCCAGGAGGGAAGGAGACCCAGTACTTC. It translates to CATSDYPGGKETQYF.

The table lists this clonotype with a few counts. Here the CDR3 DNA reads TGTGCCACCAGCAGGTTTCTTAACGAGCAGTTCTTC. It codes for CATSRFLNEQFF. The genes are TRBV15 and TRBJ2-1; D remains ambiguous. Trimming removed 3 bases from V and 10 bases from J, with 10 bases in between. The CDR3 runs 12 residues. Germline values: CDR1 LNHNV, CDR2 YYDKDF (reference sequence).